This T cell receptor beta chain is drawn from a study of T cell repertoires in cytomegalovirus infection (dated by TCRdb to between 2017 and 2020). Some background on the complete study: Donor HLA type was relevant to the analysis, because carriage of CMV infection together with the matching HLA type was indicated by public TCR beta signatures. The investigation overall reported the following: In the ex vivo response, HLA-C-restricted CMV-specific TCR beta clonotypes were dominant, and in two of eight donors the single most frequent clonotype came from this HLA-C-restricted group. In both this cohort and an independent cohort of over 350 donors, the cumulative frequency of public TCR beta family members distinguished carriers of CMV infection plus the relevant HLA type.

The germline ends are 15 bases apart after V is trimmed by 5 bases and J by 8 bases. The CDR3, cysteine through phenylalanine, is 13 amino acids long. This entry keeps only the CDR3 DNA: 39 bases, framed from base 1. The CDR1 and CDR2 encoded by the germline V gene are SGHTA and FQGTGA. The sequencer was an Illumina HiSeq 1500. The public reads were reprocessed in TCRdb via fastp at Q25 and MiXCR, keeping in-frame beta chains. Each entry merges the rows of one CDR3 protein and shows their most common DNA and genes. The sample table lists 150,000 to 200,000 distinct CDR3 sequences, about a sixth of them with a count of one. Together, the top ten hold under 20% of the sample. With respect to this clonotype: Its cognate antigen has yet to be identified. Base-call qualities are not available, and no considerably larger clone is one nucleotide away.

This TCR was recovered from a human donor in good health (CMV status not recorded). Some clones in this sample may be carry-over from other donors' samples. The V and J segments used are TRBV7-3 and TRBJ1-1; the D gene is perhaps TRBD1, from 5 matching bases. Sequences were obtained from CD8+ T cells from PBMCs. The encoded CDR3 is CASSPTGGPEAFF. The DNA reads as follows: TGTGCCAGCAGCCCTACCGGGGGTCCGGAAGCTTTCTTT.